The 19 T cell receptor beta chains below all came from one sample that was sequenced in a study of regulatory T cells in long-lasting Graves disease. Documented time point: newly diagnosed GD, antithyroid drugs for less than 3 months. With RNA extracted from PBMCs as input, the TCR library was made. Combining iRepertoire HTBI primers with Arm-PCR of CDR3 regions, the authors built TCR beta libraries. TCRdb ran MiXCR on the multiplex PCR reads and lists one entry per CDR3 protein. Here the sample spans approximately 360,000 distinct CDR3 sequences, about 11% being singletons. This sample also appeared in a second study, on T cells in Graves' hyperthyroidism and ophthalmopathy.

The starting material was peripheral blood mononuclear cells (PBMCs), obtained at new diagnosis, from a patient treated with antithyroid drugs. The source of these receptors is a woman younger than 30 with Graves disease.

J is TRBJ2-7 and V is TRBV20-1; D perhaps matches TRBD1 (6 bases). V was pared by 3 bases and J by 2 bases, with 26 bases between. Germline loops: CDR1 DFQATT, CDR2 SNEGSKA (reference sequence). The CDR3 is 18 amino acids. Here the CDR3 DNA reads TGCAGTGCTAGCCCATGGACAGAACTCCCGTACGTTCCCTACGAGCAGTACGTC. Amino acids: CSASPWTELPYVPYEQYV.

This clonotype occurred a few times. This chain joins TRBV12-3 or TRBV12-4 and TRBJ2-5; D might be TRBD2 (5 bases). The germline V and J ends were trimmed by 7 bases and 0 bases, with 9 bases remaining between them. The CDR3 contains 13 residues. The CDR3: CASTRGYQETQYF. DNA of the CDR3: TGTGCCAGCACTCGGGGTTACCAAGAGACCCAGTACTTC.

V is TRBV7-9 and J is TRBJ1-2; no clear D gene. The CDR3 covers 13 residues. V shed 0 bases and J shed 6 bases, with 8 bases lying between them. CDR1 and CDR2 from the germline V gene are SEHNR and FQNEAQ (reference sequence). CDR3 protein: CASSLAAADGYTF. The CDR3 nucleotides are TGTGCCAGCAGCTTAGCGGCAGCCGATGGCTACACCTTC.

This clonotype appeared a few times. This chain links TRBV29-1 with TRBJ1-1; D is unclear. The CDR3 runs to 12 residues. The V end was cut by 6 bases, the J end by 0 bases, with 8 bases between. CDR1 is SQVTM and CDR2 is ANQGSEA in the germline V gene. In nucleotides, the CDR3 is TGCAGCGTCATGATTTTGAACACTGAAGCTTTCTTT. Residues: CSVMILNTEAFF.

This clonotype was detected many times. The chain recombines TRBV28 with TRBJ2-7; maybe TRBD2 (7 bases). This CDR3 has 15 amino acids. Trimming pared 7 bases from V and 5 bases from J, leaving 21 bases between. Germline lookup yields CDR1 MDHEN and CDR2 SYDVKM. CDR3 region: CASIQRGGGPHEQYF. The CDR3 DNA follows: TGTGCCAGCATTCAACGAGGGGGAGGGCCCCACGAGCAGTACTTC.

Ten or more counts support this clonotype. V and J are TRBV6-1 and TRBJ2-7, with 7 bases matching TRBD1. Germline CDR1 is MNHNS and CDR2 is SASEGT. The CDR3 has 17 amino acids. Trimming took 6 bases from V and 1 from J; bases not matched to a gene: 15. The chain's CDR3 is CASSPGTELPRSYEQYV. CDR3 DNA sequence: TGTGCCAGCAGCCCCGGGACAGAACTACCTCGGTCCTACGAGCAGTACGTC.

The V and J genes are TRBV20-1 and TRBJ2-3; D call uncertain. The germline V gene has CDR1 DFQATT and CDR2 SNEGSKA (reference sequence). V gave up 6 bases and J gave up 0 bases, with 16 bases separating them. This CDR3 is built from 15 residues. The CDR3 DNA follows: TGCAGTGCCCCGCGAAGGGCGGTTAGCACAGATACGCAGTATTTT. It encodes CSAPRRAVSTDTQYF.

At least ten counts were recorded for this clonotype. The genes are TRBV11-2 and TRBJ1-1; possibly TRBD1 for D (6 bases). The CDR3 runs to 14 residues. Germline CDR1 reads SGHAT; CDR2 reads FQNNGV. V was cut by 2 bases and J by 8 bases, with 15 bases left in between. DNA of the CDR3: TGTGCCAGCAGCTTATCTGGACAGATCACCGAAGCTTTCTTT. Protein product: CASSLSGQITEAFF.

The chain recombines TRBV4-1 with TRBJ2-4, with D perhaps matching TRBD2 (6 bases). Germline CDR1 reads MGHRA; CDR2 reads YSYEKL. Trimming took off 1 base at V and 0 bases at J, with 13 bases between the two ends. The CDR3 runs to 17 residues. CDR3 in amino acids: CASSQAPSDLAKNIQYF. The CDR3 DNA follows: TGCGCCAGCAGCCAAGCGCCTAGCGACCTAGCCAAAAACATTCAGTACTTC.

This clonotype was seen repeatedly, ten times or more. The CDR3 region is CASSYSWRTYEQYF. The DNA of the CDR3 is TGTGCCAGCAGTTACTCCTGGCGCACCTACGAGCAGTACTTC. This chain links TRBV6-5 with TRBJ2-7; D gene uncertain. V dropped 0 bases and J dropped 2 bases, with 8 bases sitting between them. Looked up from germline, CDR1 is MNHEY and CDR2 is SVGAGI. The CDR3 loop spans 14 amino acids.

This clonotype was picked up many times. This chain joins TRBV7-7 and TRBJ2-5; TRBD2 is a possible D gene (6 bases). Between the trimmed V and J ends, which lost 5 bases and 0 bases, there was a span of 10 bases. The CDR3 loop spans 14 amino acids. CDR1 and CDR2 from the germline V gene are SSHAT and FNYEAQ (reference sequence). The CDR3: CASSLGLYQETQYF. CDR3 nucleotide sequence: TGTGCCAGCAGCCTGGGACTGTACCAAGAGACCCAGTACTTC.

With regard to this clonotype: A much larger clone differs by one base, so this may be a read error. The V and J genes are TRBV7-2 and TRBJ2-7; possibly TRBD2 for D (6 bases). The CDR3 totals 15 residues. V lost 2 bases and J 2 bases, leaving 13 bases between the germline ends. Germline V gene data show CDR1 as SGHTA and CDR2 as FQGNSA. The CDR3 nucleotides read TGTGCCAGCAGCTTAACCCGGGACTTAGCCTACGAGCAGTACGTC. Translating gives CASSLTRDLAYEQYV.

This clonotype occurred many times. V gene TRBV10-3 combines with J gene TRBJ2-3; 10 nucleotides match TRBD2. Trimming cost V 0 bases and J 13 bases; bases outside gene matches: 1. The CDR3 has 12 residues. Germline V gives CDR1 ENHRY, CDR2 SYGVKD. In DNA, the CDR3 is TGTGCCATCAGTGAGTCAGGGACTAGCGAGTATTTT. Its protein is CAISESGTSEYF.

The genes are TRBV6-2 or TRBV6-3 and TRBJ1-2; TRBD1 matches 9 bases. The V gene end was trimmed by 4 bases and the J gene end by 2 bases; junction bases not matched to a gene: 5. Germline assignment: CDR1 MNHEY and CDR2 SVGEGT. The CDR3 extends over 15 amino acids. This CDR3 reads CASSSPDRGNYGYTF. DNA of the CDR3: TGTGCCAGCAGTTCCCCGGACAGGGGAAACTATGGCTACACCTTC.

The chain recombines TRBV28 with TRBJ2-7; TRBD2 agrees at 8 bases. Germline CDR1 MDHEN, CDR2 SYDVKM. This CDR3 is 19 amino acids long. V dropped 5 bases and J dropped 0; count of bases not matched to a gene: 18. The CDR3 DNA reads as TGTGCCAGCAGTCCCCCGGTTTCGGCGGGAGGAATCCTCTCCTACGAGCAGTACTTC. Its protein is CASSPPVSAGGILSYEQYF.

About this clonotype: A read error may explain this, as a much larger clone is one base away. CDR3 in DNA: TGTGCCGGCAGTTTCGAGCGGGACATCTCCTACAATGAGCAGTTCTTC. Its protein product is CAGSFERDISYNEQFF. J is TRBJ2-1 and V is TRBV28; maybe TRBD2 (7 bases). The V gene's germline CDR1 is MDHEN and CDR2 SYDVKM. This CDR3 region has 16 residues.

The table lists this clonotype with many counts. The gene calls are TRBV7-2 and TRBJ2-1, with 9 bases that match TRBD1. In germline, CDR1 is SGHTA, CDR2 FQGNSA. This CDR3 is 15 amino acids long. V shed 6 bases and J 5 bases; nucleotides not matched to a gene: 8. The CDR3 sequence: CASSIPGQGHNEQFF. The CDR3 nucleotides are TGTGCCAGCAGTATCCCGGGACAGGGCCACAATGAGCAGTTCTTC.

This chain connects TRBV27 to TRBJ2-1; no firm D call. Trimming stripped 7 bases from V and 7 bases from J, with 8 bases between. This CDR3 region has 11 residues. Germline V gives CDR1 MNHEY, CDR2 SMNVEV (reference sequence). In DNA, the CDR3 is TGTGCCAGCATGCCTTGGAATGAGCAGTTCTTC. It translates to CASMPWNEQFF.

The chain joins TRBV6-1 to TRBJ2-1, with D tentatively TRBD2 (5 bases). Germline V gives CDR1 MNHNS, CDR2 SASEGT. V lost 7 bases and J lost 6, with 13 bases in between. This CDR3 contains 13 residues. As DNA, the CDR3 is TGTGCCAGCATTCTGGACTTCTTCAATGAGCAGTTCTTC. It specifies CASILDFFNEQFF.